Below are 13 T cell receptor beta chains sequenced from a single sample in a study of blood T cell repertoires in COVID-19. Some clones are missing from TCRdb's copy, which holds only in-frame ones; the method was immunoSEQ multiplex PCR. Altogether tens of thousands of clones are present, roughly 90% being singletons, with the ten largest covering 12%. Sequencing was carried out using peripheral blood. Receptors originate from a man in his sixties or seventies with active or convalescent COVID-19.

V and J are TRBV3-1 (or the pseudogene TRBV3-2) and TRBJ1-1; 8 bases fit TRBD1. Per the germline V gene, CDR1 is LGHDT and CDR2 is YNNKEL (reference sequence). J gave up 10 bases and V 2 bases, and 12 bases lay outside the gene matches. CDR3 length: 15 residues. The CDR3 region has the DNA TGTGCCAGCAGCCAAAAACCAGGGGGCGCAGGACGAGCTTTCTTT. Protein product: CASSQKPGGAGRAFF.

The V gene is TRBV7-2, the J gene TRBJ2-7, with TRBD2 matching over 9 bases. The length of the CDR3 is 17 residues. Germline V gene sequence: CDR1 SGHTA, CDR2 FQGNSA. The J segment lost 3 bases and the V segment lost 5 bases, leaving 14 bases of the junction unmatched. CDR3 DNA sequence: TGTGCCAGCAGCCTCCTGAGGGCTAGCGGGGAAGTCTACGAGCAGTACTTC. It translates to CASSLLRASGEVYEQYF. The entire variable domain, with the rest obtained from reference TRBV7-2 and TRBJ2-7, is as follows: GAGVSQSPSNKVTEKGKDVELRCDPISGHTALYWYRQSLGQGLEFLIYFQGNSAPDKSGLPSDRFSAERTGGSVSTLTIQRTQQEDSAVYLCASSLLRASGEVYEQYFGPGTRLTVT.

The chain links TRBV4-3 to TRBJ1-4, with 7 nucleotides matching TRBD1. Germline CDR1 and CDR2: LGHNA and YSLEER. V gave up 1 base and J gave up 3 bases; unmatched junction bases: 14. This CDR3 has 19 residues. This CDR3 reads CASSQAWVQGLNSNEKLFF. CDR3 DNA sequence: TGCGCCAGCAGCCAAGCCTGGGTACAGGGGTTGAACTCTAATGAAAAACTGTTTTTT.

The CDR3 DNA follows: TGTGCCAGCAGCCAAGATCGGGGGGGGGACACAGATACGCAGTATTTT. Its protein product is CASSQDRGGDTDTQYF. The gene calls are TRBV3-1 (or the pseudogene TRBV3-2) and TRBJ2-3, with 8 nucleotides matching TRBD2. The V gene end was trimmed by 0 bases and the J gene end by 2 bases; junction bases not matched to a gene: 4. The CDR3 has 16 amino acids. The germline V gene has CDR1 LGHDT and CDR2 YNNKEL (reference sequence).

There are a few counts of this clone. The rearrangement links TRBV19 to TRBJ2-7; D may be TRBD2 (5 bases). The germline CDR1 and CDR2 sequences are LNHDA and SQIVND (reference sequence). V was pared by 4 bases and J by 6 bases, with 7 bases between. The CDR3 runs 11 residues. CDR3 residues: CASSSGPEQYF. The CDR3 nucleotides are TGTGCCAGTAGTAGCGGGCCCGAGCAGTACTTC.

This clone has more than one count but fewer than ten. The CDR3 sequence is CASSLEQGARVAEAFF. CDR3 bases: TGTGCCAGCAGCTTAGAGCAGGGGGCGCGAGTCGCTGAAGCTTTCTTT. The V call is TRBV7-8, the J call TRBJ1-1, with 8 positions matching TRBD1. The CDR3 runs 16 residues. CDR1 is SGHVS and CDR2 is FQNEAQ in the germline V gene. The V gene end was trimmed by 1 base and the J gene end by 6 bases; junction bases not matched to a gene: 10.

The CDR3 here is CASSGGAYEQYF. DNA of the CDR3: TGTGCCAGCAGCGGGGGGGCCTACGAGCAGTACTTC. The chain employs TRBV12-3 or TRBV12-4 and TRBJ2-7; 8 bases align to TRBD2. Trimming removed 6 bases from V and 2 bases from J; junction bases left unmatched: 0. This CDR3 is 12 amino acids long.

This sequence joins TRBV18 and TRBJ1-3, with TRBD1 as a possible D gene (5 bases). Trimming pared 3 bases from V and 0 bases from J, leaving 6 bases between. Germline V gene sequence: CDR1 KGHSH, CDR2 LQKENI. CDR3 length: 14 residues. CDR3 sequence reads: CASSPDISGNTIYF. The CDR3 DNA is TGTGCCAGCTCACCGGACATCTCTGGAAACACCATATATTTT.

The V and J genes are TRBV27 and TRBJ2-1; a possible D gene is TRBD2 (5 bases). CDR1 is MNHEY, CDR2 SMNVEV, per germline (reference sequence). The CDR3 contains 16 residues. V dropped 4 bases and J dropped 5 bases, with 18 bases sitting between them. For the CDR3, the DNA is TGTGCCAGCAGTTACCTTATCCCTTTCGGGAACAATGAGCAGTTCTTC. Residues: CASSYLIPFGNNEQFF.

This clone was detected only once. The chain is built from TRBV10-3 and TRBJ1-6, with 8 bases matching TRBD1. CDR1 is ENHRY and CDR2 is SYGVKD in the germline V gene. Unmatched junction bases numbered 2, after V lost 6 bases and J lost 4 bases. The CDR3 spans 14 residues. CDR3 in amino acids: CAISRDRYNSPLHF. The CDR3 DNA is TGTGCCATCAGCCGGGACAGGTATAATTCACCCCTCCACTTT.

The chain employs TRBV7-9 and TRBJ1-1; TRBD1 aligns across 7 bases. This CDR3 has 13 amino acids. CDR1 SEHNR and CDR2 FQNEAQ come from the germline V gene (reference sequence). V dropped 5 bases and J dropped 5; count of bases not matched to a gene: 5. This CDR3 is CASSPRGRTEAFF. The DNA for the CDR3 is TGTGCCAGCAGCCCTAGGGGGCGGACTGAAGCTTTCTTT.

This chain connects TRBV30 to TRBJ2-1; no clear D gene. The CDR3 is 14 residues long. V was clipped by 3 bases and J by 3 bases, with 12 bases between them. Germline loops: CDR1 GTSNPN, CDR2 SVGIG (reference sequence). Here the CDR3 DNA reads TGTGCCTGGAGACCTGTGGGCCTCTACAATGAGCAGTTCTTC. Its translation is CAWRPVGLYNEQFF. Full variable domain (missing parts from reference TRBV30 and TRBJ2-1): SQTIHQWPATLVQPVGSPLSLECTVEGTSNPNLYWYRQAAGRGLQLLFYSVGIGQISSEVPQNLSASRPQDRQFILSSKKLLLSDSGFYLCAWRPVGLYNEQFFGPGTRLTVL.

This clone has just one count. The chain joins TRBV10-1 to TRBJ2-1; the D gene is possibly TRBD2 (6 bases). The CDR3 loop spans 13 amino acids. V was trimmed by 4 bases and J by 2 bases, leaving 6 bases between them. CDR1 is WNHNN, CDR2 SYGVQD, per germline (reference sequence). The CDR3 bases are TGCGCCAGCAGTGGGGGGGCCTACAATGAGCAGTTCTTC. This translates into CASSGGAYNEQFF.